This T cell receptor beta chain comes out of a study of blood T cell repertoires in COVID-19. Overall study: Sites in the United States, Italy and Spain provided acute and convalescent COVID-19 samples. The analysed material was cDNA or gDNA that came from T cells, B-cell-depleted T cells, or PBMCs.

Deletions cut 5 bases from V and 1 base from J, with 6 bases between. Germline assignment: CDR1 SGHTA and CDR2 FQGTGA. This CDR3 contains 13 residues. This clone was seen just once. Per the original data handling: Amplification of reference gene primers was used by the study to estimate nucleated cell counts. TCRdb keeps only in-frame clones here, not all; method: immunoSEQ multiplex PCR. V and J calls and clone size follow that table, whereas D and trimming were derived from the DNA. The table lists some 190,000 clones, roughly 88% of them singletons, with roughly 6.2% in the top ten. Sample: peripheral blood. The TCR sequence derives from a woman in her 40s who had recovered from COVID-19. The chain carries TRBV7-3 and TRBJ1-5, with D unresolved. The CDR3 DNA reads TGTGCCAGCAGCAGAGGGAGCAATCAGCCCCAGCATTTT. It translates to CASSRGSNQPQHF.